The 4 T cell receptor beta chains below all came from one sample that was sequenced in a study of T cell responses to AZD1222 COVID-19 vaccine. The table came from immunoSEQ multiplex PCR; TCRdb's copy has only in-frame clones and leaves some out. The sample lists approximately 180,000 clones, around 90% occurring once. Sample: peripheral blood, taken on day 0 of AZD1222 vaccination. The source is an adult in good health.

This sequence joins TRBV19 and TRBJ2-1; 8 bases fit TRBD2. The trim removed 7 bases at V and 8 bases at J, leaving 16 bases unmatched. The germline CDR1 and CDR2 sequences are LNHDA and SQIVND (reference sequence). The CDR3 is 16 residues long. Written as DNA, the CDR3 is TGTGCCAGTACCCCCGATCCGGGAGGGCCTAAACATGAGCAGTTCTTC. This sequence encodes CASTPDPGGPKHEQFF.

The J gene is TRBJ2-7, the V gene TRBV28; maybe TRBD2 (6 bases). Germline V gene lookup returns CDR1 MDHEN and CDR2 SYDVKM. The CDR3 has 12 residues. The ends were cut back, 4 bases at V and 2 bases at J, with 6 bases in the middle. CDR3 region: CASSWGAYEQYF. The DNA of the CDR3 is TGTGCCAGCAGTTGGGGGGCCTACGAGCAGTACTTC.

The CDR3 sequence: CASRIGQVYEQYF. CDR3 in DNA: TGTGCCAGCAGGATAGGACAGGTCTACGAGCAGTACTTC. V and J are TRBV6-5 and TRBJ2-7, with 7 bases fitting TRBD1. The CDR3 consists of 13 residues. The germline gives CDR1 MNHEY, CDR2 SVGAGI. Trimming removed 6 bases from V and 3 bases from J; junction bases left unmatched: 5.

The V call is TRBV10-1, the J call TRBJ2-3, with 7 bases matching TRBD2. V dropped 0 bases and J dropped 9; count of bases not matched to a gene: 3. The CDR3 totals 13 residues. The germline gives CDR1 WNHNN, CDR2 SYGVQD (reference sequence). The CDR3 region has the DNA TGCGCCAGCAGTGAGTCGGGGGGGGTAACGCAGTATTTT. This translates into CASSESGGVTQYF.